The 21 T cell receptor beta chains below all came from one sample that was sequenced in a study of blood T cell repertoires in COVID-19. Libraries were prepared by immunoSEQ multiplex PCR; TCRdb keeps only in-frame clonotypes and omits some of them. The table includes around 260,000 clones, 84% detected once. Sequencing was performed on peripheral blood. These receptors came from a person between 65 and 79 years old with COVID-19, enrolled during active disease.

V and J are TRBV9 and TRBJ2-2; TRBD1 aligns across 11 bases. The V gene's germline CDR1 is SGDLS and CDR2 YYNGEE. Trimming took 4 bases from V and 4 from J; bases not matched to a gene: 9. The length of the CDR3 is 17 residues. CDR3 in DNA: TGTGCCAGCAGCCCTTGGGGCGGGACAGGGGGCACCGGGGAGCTGTTTTTT. It encodes CASSPWGGTGGTGELFF.

This clone was seen a single time. CDR3 protein: CASTAARNTGELFF. DNA of the CDR3: TGTGCCAGCACGGCGGCTAGAAACACCGGGGAGCTGTTTTTT. V usage is TRBV2 and J usage is TRBJ2-2; no firm D call. The CDR3 is 14 amino acids. The germline gives CDR1 SNHLY, CDR2 FYNNEI. Trimming cost V 7 bases and J 2 bases, with 11 bases left between them.

This sequence joins TRBV9 and TRBJ1-3; no reliable D call. Trimming took 0 bases from V and 4 from J, leaving 14 bases between them. Germline CDR1 and CDR2: SGDLS and YYNGEE. The CDR3 consists of 16 residues. Here the CDR3 DNA reads TGTGCCAGCAGCGTAGCTAGCGGAACGTTAGGAAACACCATATATTTT. It yields the protein CASSVASGTLGNTIYF.

The chain has TRBV3-1 (or the pseudogene TRBV3-2) and TRBJ2-7; D is unclear. Germline CDR1 and CDR2: LGHDT and YNNKEL (reference sequence). The CDR3 is made up of 14 amino acids. The V end was cut by 4 bases, the J end by 2 bases, with 12 bases between. CDR3: CASSPTQAPYEQYF. Here the CDR3 DNA reads TGTGCCAGCAGCCCCACCCAGGCCCCCTACGAGCAGTACTTC.

The rearrangement links TRBV11-3 to TRBJ2-1; D is perhaps TRBD2 (5 bases). From germline, CDR1 is SGHNT and CDR2 YENEEA. The CDR3 is made up of 13 amino acids. Trimming stripped 5 bases from V and 13 bases from J, with 18 bases between. The CDR3 region is CASSIGLHPDQFF. The CDR3 DNA follows: TGTGCCAGCAGCATCGGACTCCACCCCGATCAGTTCTTC.

J is TRBJ2-7 and V is TRBV29-1, with 7 bases fitting TRBD2. Losses at the gene ends were 4 bases for V and 1 base for J; bases not matched to a gene: 4. The CDR3 is 13 amino acids. Germline CDR1 SQVTM, CDR2 ANQGSEA. CDR3 DNA sequence: TGCAGCGTTGGGGCTAGCGGATCCTACGAGCAGTACTTC. This gives the protein CSVGASGSYEQYF.

The chain is built from TRBV2 and TRBJ2-2; 8 nucleotides line up with TRBD2. V was clipped by 2 bases and J by 9 bases; unmatched bases: 11. The CDR3 has 16 residues. Looked up from germline, CDR1 is SNHLY and CDR2 is FYNNEI. CDR3 sequence reads: CASSESPSGGGRELFF. CDR3 coding DNA: TGTGCCAGCAGTGAATCGCCCAGCGGGGGAGGGAGGGAGCTGTTTTTT.

V gene TRBV13 combines with J gene TRBJ1-1; D possibly corresponds to TRBD1 (6 bases). Looked up from germline, CDR1 is PRHDT and CDR2 is FYEKMQ (reference sequence). The CDR3 length is 15 residues. V was trimmed by 0 bases and J by 2 bases, leaving 10 bases between them. CDR3 region: CASSLGARGNTEAFF. For the CDR3, the DNA is TGTGCCAGCAGCTTAGGGGCCAGGGGTAACACTGAAGCTTTCTTT.

The chain links TRBV5-1 to TRBJ2-3; D not certain. This CDR3 contains 12 residues. CDR1 is SGHRS, CDR2 YFSETQ, per germline. Between the trimmed V and J ends, which lost 1 base and 4 bases, there was a span of 4 bases. CDR3 sequence (DNA): TGCGCCAGCAGCTTGTTCTCAGATACGCAGTATTTT. It codes for CASSLFSDTQYF.

The J gene is TRBJ1-1, the V gene TRBV7-9, with 9 positions matching TRBD1. The CDR3 loop spans 14 amino acids. Per the germline V gene, CDR1 is SEHNR and CDR2 is FQNEAQ (reference sequence). V lost 6 bases to trimming and J lost 1 base; unmatched junction nucleotides: 3. This CDR3 is CASRGTGWNTEAFF. The CDR3 DNA sequence: TGTGCCAGCAGGGGGACAGGGTGGAACACTGAAGCTTTCTTT. Drawing the rest from reference TRBV7-9 and TRBJ1-1, the complete variable domain is DTGVSQNPRHKITKRGQNVTFRCDPISEHNRLYWYRQTLGQGPEFLTYFQNEAQLEKSRLLSDRFSAERPKGSFSTLEIQRTEQGDSAMYLCASRGTGWNTEAFFGQGTRLTVV.

The chain has TRBV7-2 and TRBJ2-5; tentatively, D is TRBD2 (7 bases). V lost 3 bases and J 4 bases, leaving 12 bases between the germline ends. This CDR3 contains 14 residues. Germline CDR1 SGHTA, CDR2 FQGNSA. The CDR3 reads CASSFLRGAETQYF. The CDR3 nucleotides read TGTGCCAGCAGCTTCCTCCGGGGGGCAGAGACCCAGTACTTC.

This clone showed up just a few times. The rearrangement links TRBV7-8 to TRBJ2-7; D unclear. Trimming took 1 base from V and 3 from J, leaving 13 bases between them. CDR3 length: 15 residues. The germline V gene has CDR1 SGHVS and CDR2 FQNEAQ. The CDR3 sequence: CASSLVRGIYYEQYF. CDR3 DNA: TGTGCCAGCAGCTTAGTCAGAGGCATATACTACGAGCAGTACTTC.

The chain links TRBV11-2 to TRBJ2-7; D is possibly TRBD2 (5 bases). Germline values: CDR1 SGHAT, CDR2 FQNNGV. CDR3 size: 13 residues. V lost 5 bases and J lost 7, with 15 bases in between. This CDR3 is CASSLGILGEQYF. The CDR3 region has the DNA TGTGCCAGCAGCCTCGGGATTCTGGGGGAGCAGTACTTC.

J is TRBJ2-3 and V is TRBV6-5; D uncertain. The CDR3 has 14 residues. The germline CDR1 and CDR2 sequences are MNHEY and SVGAGI. The germline V and J ends were trimmed by 7 bases and 5 bases, with 16 bases remaining between them. In nucleotides, the CDR3 is TGTGCCAGCAAATCTACACAGTCTCTAGATACGCAGTATTTT. Translated, it gives CASKSTQSLDTQYF.

The chain is built from TRBV5-8 and TRBJ1-4; D call uncertain. V shed 7 bases and J shed 0 bases, with 10 bases lying between them. The germline CDR1 and CDR2 sequences are SGHTS and YDEGEE. CDR3 size: 14 residues. The CDR3 reads CASRKQPTNEKLFF. CDR3 sequence (DNA): TGTGCCAGCCGCAAACAGCCAACTAATGAAAAACTGTTTTTT.

The rearrangement links TRBV30 to TRBJ2-1; 11 nucleotides agree with TRBD2. Germline trimming cut 4 bases from V and 8 bases from J; bases unmatched to any gene: 10. Per germline, CDR1 GTSNPN and CDR2 SVGIG (reference sequence). The CDR3 runs to 15 residues. The CDR3 DNA follows: TGTGCCTGGACTCCCTTGGGACTAGCGGTCGATGAGCAGTTCTTC. This codes for CAWTPLGLAVDEQFF.

This clone was seen many times. V gene TRBV2 combines with J gene TRBJ2-7; D call uncertain. Germline V gene lookup returns CDR1 SNHLY and CDR2 FYNNEI. The length of the CDR3 is 13 residues. Trimming stripped 8 bases from V and 2 bases from J, with 13 bases between. CDR3 in DNA: TGTGCCAGCTCTCCTACTAAGACCTACGAGCAGTACTTC. Translating gives CASSPTKTYEQYF.

The chain has TRBV6-1 and TRBJ1-3, with a tentative D call TRBD1 (5 bases). V lost 2 bases and J lost 0, with 5 bases in between. The CDR3 has 14 amino acids. Germline V lookup: CDR1 MNHNS, CDR2 SASEGT. CDR3 DNA sequence: TGTGCCAGCAGTGAACAGGGCTCTGGAAACACCATATATTTT. Translating gives CASSEQGSGNTIYF.

V gene TRBV7-8 combines with J gene TRBJ2-2; 10 bases line up with TRBD2. Germline V CDR1 and CDR2: SGHVS, FQNEAQ. CDR3 length: 18 residues. V lost 1 base and J lost 5; bases outside the gene matches: 10. CDR3 loop: CASSLDLAGAPRTGELFF. CDR3 nucleotides: TGTGCCAGCAGCTTAGACCTAGCGGGAGCCCCGCGGACCGGGGAGCTGTTTTTT.

The chain recombines TRBV19 with TRBJ2-2, with D perhaps matching TRBD1 (5 bases). The CDR3 spans 15 residues. In germline, CDR1 is LNHDA, CDR2 SQIVND (reference sequence). The V end was cut by 5 bases, the J end by 3 bases, with 13 bases between. As DNA, the CDR3 is TGTGCCAGTAGTCGTTTGGACACATACACCGGGGAGCTGTTTTTT. This translates into CASSRLDTYTGELFF.

The chain carries TRBV7-2 and TRBJ2-3; 8 bases line up with TRBD2. The J segment lost 4 bases and the V segment lost 5 bases, leaving 5 bases of the junction unmatched. This CDR3 has 14 amino acids. Germline V CDR1 and CDR2: SGHTA, FQGNSA. CDR3 in amino acids: CASSRGGVADTQYF. DNA for the CDR3: TGTGCCAGCAGCCGGGGGGGGGTGGCAGATACGCAGTATTTT.